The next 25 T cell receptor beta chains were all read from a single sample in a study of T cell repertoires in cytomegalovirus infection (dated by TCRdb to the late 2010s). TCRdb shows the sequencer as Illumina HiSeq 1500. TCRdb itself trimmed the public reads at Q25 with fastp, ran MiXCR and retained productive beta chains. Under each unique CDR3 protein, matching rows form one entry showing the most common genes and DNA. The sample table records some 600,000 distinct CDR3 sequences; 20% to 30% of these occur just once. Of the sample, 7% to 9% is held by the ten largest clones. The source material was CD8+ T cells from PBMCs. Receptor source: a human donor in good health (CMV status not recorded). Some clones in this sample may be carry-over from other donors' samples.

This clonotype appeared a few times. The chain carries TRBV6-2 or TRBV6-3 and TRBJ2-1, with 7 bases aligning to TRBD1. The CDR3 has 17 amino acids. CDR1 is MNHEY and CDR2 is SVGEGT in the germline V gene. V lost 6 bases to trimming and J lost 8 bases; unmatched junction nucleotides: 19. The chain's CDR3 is CASRQRSDRKYPDEQFF. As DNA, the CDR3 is TGTGCCAGCAGGCAGCGCTCGGACAGGAAATATCCGGATGAGCAGTTCTTC.

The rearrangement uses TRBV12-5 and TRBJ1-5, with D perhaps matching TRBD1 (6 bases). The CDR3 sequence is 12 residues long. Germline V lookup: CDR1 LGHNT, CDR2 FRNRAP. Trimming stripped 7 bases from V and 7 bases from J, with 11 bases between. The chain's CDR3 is CASVTGSQPQHF. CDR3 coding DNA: TGTGCTAGTGTCACAGGGTCCCAGCCCCAGCATTTT.

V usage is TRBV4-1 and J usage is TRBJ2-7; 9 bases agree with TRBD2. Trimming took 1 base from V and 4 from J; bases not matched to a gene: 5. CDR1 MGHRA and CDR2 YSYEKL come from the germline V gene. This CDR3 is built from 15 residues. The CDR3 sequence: CASSQGASGAYEQYF. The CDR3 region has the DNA TGCGCCAGCAGCCAAGGGGCTAGCGGGGCGTACGAGCAGTACTTC.

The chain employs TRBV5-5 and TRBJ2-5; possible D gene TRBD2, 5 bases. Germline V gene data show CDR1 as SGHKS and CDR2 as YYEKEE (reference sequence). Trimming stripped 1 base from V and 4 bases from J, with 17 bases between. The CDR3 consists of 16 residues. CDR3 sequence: CASSLSAAREGETQYF. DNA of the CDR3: TGTGCCAGCAGCTTGTCTGCGGCCAGAGAGGGAGAGACCCAGTACTTC.

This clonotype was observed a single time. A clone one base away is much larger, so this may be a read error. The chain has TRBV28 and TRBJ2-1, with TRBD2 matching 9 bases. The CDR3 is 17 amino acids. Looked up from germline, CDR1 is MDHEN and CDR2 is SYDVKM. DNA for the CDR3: TGTGCCAGCAGTTTATGGGCTAGCGGGACCTCCTACGATGAGCAGTTCTTC. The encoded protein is CASSLWASGTSYDEQFF.

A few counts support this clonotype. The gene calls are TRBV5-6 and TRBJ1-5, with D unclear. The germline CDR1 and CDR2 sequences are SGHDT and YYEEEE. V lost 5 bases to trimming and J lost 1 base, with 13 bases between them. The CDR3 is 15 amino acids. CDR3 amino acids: CASRPSRASNQPQHF. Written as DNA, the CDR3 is TGTGCCAGCAGGCCCTCAAGGGCGAGCAATCAGCCCCAGCATTTT. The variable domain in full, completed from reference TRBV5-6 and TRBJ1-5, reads DAGVTQSPTHLIKTRGQQVTLRCSPKSGHDTVSWYQQALGQGPQFIFQYYEEEERQRGNFPDRFSGHQFPNYSSELNVNALLLGDSALYLCASRPSRASNQPQHFGDGTRLSIL.

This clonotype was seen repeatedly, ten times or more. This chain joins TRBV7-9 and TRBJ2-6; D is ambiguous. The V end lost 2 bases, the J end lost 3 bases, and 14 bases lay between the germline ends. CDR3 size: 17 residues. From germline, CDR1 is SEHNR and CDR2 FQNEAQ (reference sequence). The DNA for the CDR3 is TGTGCCAGCAGCTTACGGAGCCCTGGTTTTGGGGCCAACGTCCTGACTTTC. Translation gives CASSLRSPGFGANVLTF.

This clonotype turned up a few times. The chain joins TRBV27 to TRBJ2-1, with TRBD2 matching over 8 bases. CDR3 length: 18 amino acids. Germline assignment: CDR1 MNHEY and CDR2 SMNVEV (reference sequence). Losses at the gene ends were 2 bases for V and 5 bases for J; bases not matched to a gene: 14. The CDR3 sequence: CASSLAPPERGFNNEQFF. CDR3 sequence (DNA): TGTGCCAGCAGTTTAGCCCCACCGGAGCGGGGGTTCAACAATGAGCAGTTCTTC.

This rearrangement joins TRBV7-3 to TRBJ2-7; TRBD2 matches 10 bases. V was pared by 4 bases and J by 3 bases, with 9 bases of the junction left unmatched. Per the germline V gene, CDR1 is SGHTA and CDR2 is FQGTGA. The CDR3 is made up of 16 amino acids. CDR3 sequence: CASSSSGSSGGYEQYV. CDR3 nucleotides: TGTGCCAGCAGCTCCTCGGGGTCTAGCGGGGGCTACGAGCAGTACGTC.

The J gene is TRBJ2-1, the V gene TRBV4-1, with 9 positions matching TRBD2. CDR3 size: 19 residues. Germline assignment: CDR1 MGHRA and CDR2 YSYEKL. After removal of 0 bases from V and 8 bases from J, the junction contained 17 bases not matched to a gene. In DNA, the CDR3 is TGCGCCAGCAGCCAAGATCCAGGCGCGGTAGCGGGGGCATCGGATGAGCAGTTCTTC. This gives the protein CASSQDPGAVAGASDEQFF.

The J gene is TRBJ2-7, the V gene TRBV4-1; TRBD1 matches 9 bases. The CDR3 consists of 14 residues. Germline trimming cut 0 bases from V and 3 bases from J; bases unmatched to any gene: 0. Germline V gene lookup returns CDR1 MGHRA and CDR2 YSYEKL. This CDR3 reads CASSQEGQGYEQYF. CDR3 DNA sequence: TGCGCCAGCAGCCAAGAGGGACAGGGCTACGAGCAGTACTTC.

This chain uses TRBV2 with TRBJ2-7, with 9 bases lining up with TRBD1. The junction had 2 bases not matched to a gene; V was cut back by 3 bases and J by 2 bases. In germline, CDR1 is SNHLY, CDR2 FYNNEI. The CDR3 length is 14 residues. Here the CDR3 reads CASSDGTGTYEQYV. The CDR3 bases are TGTGCCAGCAGTGACGGGACAGGGACCTACGAGCAGTACGTC.

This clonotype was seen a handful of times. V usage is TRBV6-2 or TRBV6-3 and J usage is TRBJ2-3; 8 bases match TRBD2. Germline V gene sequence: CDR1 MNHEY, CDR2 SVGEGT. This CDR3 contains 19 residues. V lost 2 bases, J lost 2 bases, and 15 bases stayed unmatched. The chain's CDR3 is CASSYNRVQAGELTDTQYF. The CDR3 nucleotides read TGTGCCAGCAGTTACAACAGGGTCCAAGCGGGGGAGCTCACAGATACGCAGTATTTT.

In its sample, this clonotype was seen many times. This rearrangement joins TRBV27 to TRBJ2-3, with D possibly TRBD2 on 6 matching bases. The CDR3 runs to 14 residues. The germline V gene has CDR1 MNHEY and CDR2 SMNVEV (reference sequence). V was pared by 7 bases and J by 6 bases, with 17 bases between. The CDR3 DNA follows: TGTGCCAGCACTCCCGGGGAGGCCTGGGATACGCAGTATTTT. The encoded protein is CASTPGEAWDTQYF.

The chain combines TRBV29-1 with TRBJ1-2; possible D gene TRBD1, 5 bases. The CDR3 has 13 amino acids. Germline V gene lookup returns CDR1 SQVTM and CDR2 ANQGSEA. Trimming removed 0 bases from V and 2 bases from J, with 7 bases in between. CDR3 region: CSVEEDINYGYTF. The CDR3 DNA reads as TGCAGCGTTGAAGAGGACATCAACTATGGCTACACCTTC.

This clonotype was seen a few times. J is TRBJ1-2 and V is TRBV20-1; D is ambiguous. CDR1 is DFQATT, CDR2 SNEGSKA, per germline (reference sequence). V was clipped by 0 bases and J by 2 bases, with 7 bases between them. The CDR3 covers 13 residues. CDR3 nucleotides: TGCAGTGCTAGAGATTATAACAACTATGGCTACACCTTC. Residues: CSARDYNNYGYTF.

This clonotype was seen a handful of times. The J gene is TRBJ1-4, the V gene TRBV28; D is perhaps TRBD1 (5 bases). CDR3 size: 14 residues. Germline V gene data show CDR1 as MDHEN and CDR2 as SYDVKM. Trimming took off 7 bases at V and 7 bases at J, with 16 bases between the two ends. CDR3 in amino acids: CASNPEGLSEKLFF. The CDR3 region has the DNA TGTGCCAGCAATCCAGAGGGGCTGAGTGAAAAACTGTTTTTT.

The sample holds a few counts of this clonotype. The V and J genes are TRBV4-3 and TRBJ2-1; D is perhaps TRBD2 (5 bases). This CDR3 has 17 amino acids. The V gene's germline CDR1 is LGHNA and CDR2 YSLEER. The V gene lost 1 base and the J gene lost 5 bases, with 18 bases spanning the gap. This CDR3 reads CASSQVVDRGVHNEQFF. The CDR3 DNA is TGCGCCAGCAGCCAAGTTGTGGATCGGGGTGTCCACAATGAGCAGTTCTTC.

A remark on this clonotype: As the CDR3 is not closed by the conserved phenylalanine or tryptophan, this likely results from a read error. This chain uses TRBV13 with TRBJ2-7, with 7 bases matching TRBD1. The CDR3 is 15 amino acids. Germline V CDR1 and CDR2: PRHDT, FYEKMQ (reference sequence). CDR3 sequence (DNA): TGCGCCAGCAGCTTAGGCCCTAGGGGGCGGCACGAGCAGTACATC. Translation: CASSLGPRGRHEQYI.

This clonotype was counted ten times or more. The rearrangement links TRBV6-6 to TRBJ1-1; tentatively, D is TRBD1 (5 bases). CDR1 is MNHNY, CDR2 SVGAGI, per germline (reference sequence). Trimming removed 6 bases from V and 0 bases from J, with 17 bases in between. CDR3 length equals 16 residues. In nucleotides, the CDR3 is TGTGCCAGCAGCCCCCGGGGGAGCACAATGAACACTGAAGCTTTCTTT. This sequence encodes CASSPRGSTMNTEAFF.

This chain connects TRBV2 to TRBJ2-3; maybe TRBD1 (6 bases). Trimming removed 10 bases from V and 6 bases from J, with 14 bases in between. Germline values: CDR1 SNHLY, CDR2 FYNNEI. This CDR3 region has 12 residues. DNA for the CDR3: TGTGCCACCCGGACAGCGCACGATACGCAGTATTTT. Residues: CATRTAHDTQYF.

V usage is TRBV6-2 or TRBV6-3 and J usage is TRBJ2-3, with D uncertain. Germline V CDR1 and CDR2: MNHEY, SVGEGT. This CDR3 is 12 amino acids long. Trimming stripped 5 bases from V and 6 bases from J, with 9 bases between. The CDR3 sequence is CASSPPWDTQYF. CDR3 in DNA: TGTGCCAGCAGTCCGCCCTGGGATACGCAGTATTTT.

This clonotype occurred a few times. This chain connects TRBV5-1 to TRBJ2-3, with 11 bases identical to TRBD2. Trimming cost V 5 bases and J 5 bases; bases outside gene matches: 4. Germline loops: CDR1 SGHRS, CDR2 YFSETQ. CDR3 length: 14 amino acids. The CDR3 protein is CASSSGGAVDTQYF. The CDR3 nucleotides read TGCGCCAGCAGTAGCGGGGGGGCCGTAGATACGCAGTATTTT.

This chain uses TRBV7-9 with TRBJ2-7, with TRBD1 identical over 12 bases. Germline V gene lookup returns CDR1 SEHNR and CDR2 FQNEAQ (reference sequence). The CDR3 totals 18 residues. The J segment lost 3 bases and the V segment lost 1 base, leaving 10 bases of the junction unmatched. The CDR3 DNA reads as TGTGCCAGCAGCTTAGAAGATTCCGGGACAGGGGGCTTCTACGAGCAGTACTTC. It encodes CASSLEDSGTGGFYEQYF.

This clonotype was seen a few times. CDR3 in DNA: TGTGCCACCAGTGATGCAGGGAACAATGAGCAGTTCTTC. Translated, it gives CATSDAGNNEQFF. The rearrangement uses TRBV24-1 and TRBJ2-1; perhaps TRBD1 as D (5 bases). V was pared by 3 bases and J by 5 bases, with 7 bases between. Germline CDR1 KGHDR, CDR2 SFDVKD. CDR3 length: 13 amino acids.